The present entry profiles one T cell receptor (beta chain) with its context. Its antigen remains unidentified. No clone much larger than this one lies a single base away; base qualities are absent. This specimen belongs to a study of blood T cell repertoires in COVID-19 (dated by TCRdb to about 2020). As for the study more broadly: Collaborator samples came from the United States, Italy and Spain and covered acute and convalescent phases of COVID-19. The prospective study material was composed of cDNA or gDNA derived from T cells, B-cell-depleted T cells, or PBMCs. HLA class I and class II types, where available, came from metadata supplied by the sample provider rather than from assay-based typing. A freely available public database, intended as a resource for researchers studying the immune response to SARS-CoV-2, is where the repertoires were released. Nearly every sample came with metadata listing a de-identified subject ID, COVID-19 status, age in years and sex. Deeply sampled blood TCRbeta repertoires from subjects exposed to, actively infected with, or recovered from COVID-19 were included in the dataset. Samples came from the ongoing ImmuneRACE study (first 160 participants) plus 1,254 subjects from 6 global collaborators. The paper's findings and limits, for the study overall: How much clinical and demographic metadata was included differed by source and by participant, and the metadata was provided uncurated.

TCRbeta CDR3 regions were amplified from genomic DNA using the immunoSEQ Assay, a bias-controlled multiplex PCR. In the source study's methods: The number of nucleated cells in each sample was estimated from the amplification of reference gene primers within the assay. To quantify the absolute abundance of each unique TCRbeta CDR3 rearrangement, sequence reads were collapsed and filtered. For each sample, productive Simpson clonality was calculated by taking the square root of Simpson's diversity index across productive rearrangements. The immuneACCESS repertoire file appears here via TCRdb, limited to in-frame rearrangements. These files lack a portion of the clones; in checked studies, under half of the deficit traces to unresolved V genes, and the cause of the others is not known. V and J calls and clone size follow that table, whereas D and trimming were derived from the DNA. For this sample the table gives roughly 250,000 clones, of which about nine tenths were detected only once. The ten largest clones take up approximately 2% of the sample.

Based on the germline V gene, the CDR1 and CDR2 sequences are MDHEN and SYDVKM. Inclusive of the bounding cysteine and phenylalanine, the CDR3 is 17 residues long. The read is trimmed to its CDR3 DNA, 51 bases read in frame from base 1. V ends up 5 bases short and J 10 bases short, with an unmatched junction base count of 16. In the prospective study, participants were roughly 18 to 100 years old, resided in under 30 geographic areas of the United States, and were enrolled through a virtual design. Cohort assignment in the prospective study relied on participant-reported clinical history from a screening survey and a study questionnaire. Recovered participants in ImmuneRACE Cohort 3 were defined as having two consecutive negative NP/OP PCR tests, clearance from a healthcare professional, or resolution of symptoms. In the prospective study, mobile phlebotomists collected whole blood, serum and a nasopharyngeal or oropharyngeal swab from each participant. Prospective study participants could optionally give additional blood draws and questionnaires over an approximately two-month period. Prospective study blood samples were shipped either frozen or at room temperature before DNA extraction.

Input material: PBMCs or T cells enriched from blood (not recorded which). The source is a woman between 18 and 29 years old who had recovered from COVID-19. This sequence uses TRBV28 and TRBJ2-1; TRBD2 agrees with 11 junctional bases. The nucleotide sequence reads TGTGCCAGCAGTCGTGGGGTGTTCGCTAGCGGGGGGCCCGAGCAGTTCTTC. Translated, this is CASSRGVFASGGPEQFF.